This is a list of T cell receptor beta chains from one sample in a study of T cell responses to AZD1222 COVID-19 vaccine. The assay was immunoSEQ multiplex PCR, and TCRdb's table has in-frame clones only and misses some. The table includes some 120,000 clones, approximately 88% detected once. The input for sequencing was peripheral blood, taken on day 0 of AZD1222 vaccination. These receptor sequences come from an adult in good health. Each CDR3 is given with its conserved first and last residue. D genes are given only for firm matches. Not every row has a clone size; where given, it reads once, few, many or a size class.

>TRBV5-5|NA|TRBD2|TRBJ2-3
TGTGCCAGCAGCTTTGCAGCGGGGGGTGATACGCAGTATTTT
CASSFAAGGDTQYF
>TRBV11-3|few|TRBD2|TRBJ2-2
TGTGCCAGCAGCACCATTAGGGGCTCGGGGGGGCGCACCGGGGAGCTGTTTTTT
CASSTIRGSGGRTGELFF
>TRBV10-3|NA|NA|TRBJ2-1
TGTGCCATCAGTGTCGGCGGAGCATATAGCAATGAGCAGTTCTTC
CAISVGGAYSNEQFF
>TRBV5-1|NA|TRBD1|TRBJ1-1
TGCGCCAGCAAAGGACAGGGGGAGAACACTGAAGCTTTCTTT
CASKGQGENTEAFF
>TRBV5-4|NA|TRBD2|TRBJ2-1
TGTGCCAGCAGCCTACAACTAGCGGGAACCAATGAGCAGTTCTTC
CASSLQLAGTNEQFF
>TRBV7-8|NA|NA|TRBJ1-5
TGTGCCAGCAGCTTAGAGACAGGAGGAATCAATCAGCCCCAGCATTTT
CASSLETGGINQPQHF
>TRBV28|NA|TRBD1|TRBJ1-2
TGTGCCAGCAGGGCAGCACAGGGGTATGGCTACACCTTC
CASRAAQGYGYTF
>TRBV30|NA|NA|TRBJ1-1
TGTGCCTGGAGTGCGTACGGGGAGGCTTTCTTT
CAWSAYGEAFF
>TRBV2|NA|NA|TRBJ2-3
TGTGCCAGCAGTGAAAGGCAGTCCACAGATACGCAGTATTTT
CASSERQSTDTQYF
>TRBV10-2|NA|NA|TRBJ2-1
TGCGCCAGCAGTGAGTCAGAGCTACCTAGGTTCTTC
CASSESELPRFF
>TRBV6-5|NA|TRBD1|TRBJ1-5
TGTGCCAGCAGCCGACAGGGGGGCAATCAGCCCCAGCATTTT
CASSRQGGNQPQHF
>TRBV5-8|few|NA|TRBJ1-5
TGTGCCAGCAGCAACATAATGGACAGCTTTAGCAATCAGCCCCAGCATTTT
CASSNIMDSFSNQPQHF
>TRBV28|NA|NA|TRBJ1-2
TGTGCCAGCTCCGGCCCGCAAAACTATGGCTACACCTTC
CASSGPQNYGYTF
>TRBV5-1|NA|TRBD2|TRBJ2-3
TGCGCCAGCAGCAGTGGGACTAGCGGCACAGATACGCAGTATTTT
CASSSGTSGTDTQYF
>TRBV25-1|NA|TRBD2|TRBJ2-2
TGTGCCAGCCGCCACGCCGGGACTAGCGGGAGTGGGAAGCTGTTTTTT
CASRHAGTSGSGKLFF
>TRBV6-2/TRBV6-3|NA|NA|TRBJ2-6
TGTGCCAGCAGTTACAGGGCGCTTAAACTCTCTGGGGCCAACGTCCTGACTTTC
CASSYRALKLSGANVLTF
>TRBV5-1|NA|TRBD1|TRBJ1-3
TGCGCCAGCAGCTTGGGTCCAGGGGGCTCTGGAAACACCATATATTTT
CASSLGPGGSGNTIYF
>TRBV27|NA|NA|TRBJ1-3
TGTGCCAGCAGCCGAAGGGGCAACACTGATCGCTCTGGAAACACCATATATTTT
CASSRRGNTDRSGNTIYF
>TRBV6-5|NA|NA|TRBJ1-2
TGTGCCAGCAAAAAGGGCAGAAACTATGGCTACACCTTC
CASKKGRNYGYTF
>TRBV12-3/TRBV12-4|NA|NA|TRBJ2-7
TGTGCCAGCAGTCAAAGGGTGGCGCAGTACTTC
CASSQRVAQYF
>TRBV6-6|NA|NA|TRBJ2-3
TGTGCCAGCAGTTACTCGCTAGTCATCGGAACAGATACGCAGTATTTT
CASSYSLVIGTDTQYF
>TRBV6-5|once|NA|TRBJ1-6
TGTGCCAGCAGTTACTCTCCCGGGGGTTCACCCCTCCACTTT
CASSYSPGGSPLHF
>TRBV28|NA|TRBD2|TRBJ2-4
TGTGCCAGCAGCCGGGGGGGCCTTTACATTCAGTACTTC
CASSRGGLYIQYF
>TRBV5-6|once|TRBD2|TRBJ2-7
TGTGCCAGCAGGCTGGGGAGGGGAGCCTACGAGCAGTACTTC
CASRLGRGAYEQYF
>TRBV5-1|NA|NA|TRBJ1-6
TGCGCCAGCAGCCAGACCAATTCACCCCTCCACTTT
CASSQTNSPLHF
>TRBV5-6|NA|NA|TRBJ2-7
TGTGCCAGCAGCTTGGGAAACTACGAGCAGTACTTC
CASSLGNYEQYF
>TRBV30|NA|NA|TRBJ1-1
TGTGCCTGGAGTGTCCCCCGTCGGGCCACTGAAGCTTTCTTT
CAWSVPRRATEAFF
>TRBV9|NA|TRBD1|TRBJ2-3
TGTGCCAGCAGCGAAGGACAGGGTCAAGGCACAGATACGCAGTATTTT
CASSEGQGQGTDTQYF
>TRBV6-6|NA|NA|TRBJ1-5
TGTGCCAGCAGTTTTTATCCTACTCAGCCCCAGCATTTT
CASSFYPTQPQHF
>TRBV28|NA|NA|TRBJ2-1
TGTGCCAGCAGGACCGGGACCCCGAACAGGGATGAGCAGTTCTTC
CASRTGTPNRDEQFF
>TRBV9|once|NA|TRBJ1-2
TGTGCCAGCAGCCCTAGACTGTGGGAGTCCTATGGCTACACCTTC
CASSPRLWESYGYTF
>TRBV9|NA|TRBD2|TRBJ2-3
TGTGCCAGCAGCGTCACCCCGGGACTAGCGAGCACAGATACGCAGTATTTT
CASSVTPGLASTDTQYF
>TRBV28|NA|TRBD1|TRBJ2-7
TGTGCCAGCAGCCTGGGACAGACCTACGAGCAGTACTTC
CASSLGQTYEQYF
>TRBV18|NA|TRBD2|TRBJ2-1
TGTGCCAGCTCACTTCGGACTAGCTACAATGAGCAGTTCTTC
CASSLRTSYNEQFF
>TRBV5-1|NA|NA|TRBJ1-1
TGCGCCAGCAGCTCGCAGGGTACTGGCACTGAAGCTTTCTTT
CASSSQGTGTEAFF
>TRBV25-1|NA|TRBD1|TRBJ2-3
TGTGCCAGCAGTATTAGGGGGACAGGGGCGGCAGATACGCAGTATTTT
CASSIRGTGAADTQYF
>TRBV19|NA|TRBD2|TRBJ2-1
TGTGCCAGTAGGTTTAGCGGGAGCAATGAGCAGTTCTTC
CASRFSGSNEQFF
>TRBV6-5|NA|TRBD1|TRBJ2-4
TGTGCCAGCAGTTACTCCGGGACAGGGAGCAAAAACATTCAGTACTTC
CASSYSGTGSKNIQYF
>TRBV5-1|NA|NA|TRBJ2-7
TGCGCCAGCAGCGGGGGGTTCCGGGACGGAACCTACGAGCAGTACTTC
CASSGGFRDGTYEQYF
>TRBV5-8|NA|TRBD1|TRBJ2-2
TGTGCCAGCAGCTTGGTGGGGCCGGACAGGTCCACCGGGGAGCTGTTTTTT
CASSLVGPDRSTGELFF
>TRBV18|NA|NA|TRBJ2-6
TGTGCCAGCTCAGCCGGGACCGCTGGGGCCAACGTCCTGACTTTC
CASSAGTAGANVLTF
>TRBV2|NA|TRBD1|TRBJ2-2
TGTGCCAGCAGTACCCCCGACAGGGCAAACACCGGGGAGCTGTTTTTT
CASSTPDRANTGELFF